Sequencing of this T cell receptor (beta chain) was carried out in a study of blood T cells in healthy people across ages (dated by TCRdb to between 2015 and 2016). Turning to the overall study: In model experiments, roughly one uniquely barcoded TCR beta cDNA molecule per two T cells was captured by template switching. Age-related changes in TCR beta repertoire diversity were measured in the study by deep sequencing normalized with unique cDNA molecular identifiers. The donors were divided into four age groups: young (average around 17 years), middle-aged (roughly 40), aged (about 60) and long-lived (about 80). To avoid experimental bias, donors of different ages were distributed randomly across sequencing lanes. The study analyzed two additional independent replicas of 1 million unique cDNA reads from the same blood draw for two donors, one aged 18 to 29 and one aged 80 or older.

V loses 3 bases of germline sequence and J loses 9 bases, and the interval between the two ends is 8 bases. The CDR3 runs 12 residues from the cysteine to the phenylalanine. The kept DNA is CDR3 alone, 36 bases in frame from the first base. CDR1 and CDR2 are drawn from the germline V gene: MNHEY, SVGEGT. Beyond this particular receptor, the publication reports: Because the CMV infection status of the donors was unknown, age-related changes in expanded clonotypes may potentially have been confounded. Observed TCR beta diversity per million T cells fell roughly linearly with age, and a significant reduction was already apparent by age roughly 40. Since profiling was done on bulk unsorted PBMCs, naive and antigen-experienced compartments could not be conclusively compared. Compared with the aged group, more naive CD4+ T cells, fewer expanded clones and increased TCR diversity were shown by the long-lived group, suggesting age selection. The percentage of naive T cells measured by flow cytometry correlated strongly with observed TCR beta diversity. Estimates of total diversity based on one million sequenced T cells were considered lower bounds and underestimates.

Regarding this clonotype: It lacks a known antigen. Per-nucleotide qualities are absent, and no much larger clonotype sits a single base away.

Library preparation employed 5' RACE. The listed sequencing device is Illumina HiSeq 2500. A second PCR of about 6 to 11 cycles was performed with a sample-barcoded 5' primer and a J-beta primer mix. A template-switch 5' adaptor carrying 12 random nucleotides introduced a unique molecular identifier onto each TCR beta cDNA molecule. Each sample yielded at least 2.5 million CDR3-containing paired-end reads. First-strand cDNA was synthesized from all RNA with the Mint cDNA synthesis kit, primed by a TRBC-specific oligonucleotide. Following uracil-DNA glycosylase treatment, a first 18-cycle PCR with universal primers M1SS and BC2_uni_R was performed on all cDNA. In the paper's pipeline: For normalization, 1 million high-quality reads, each with a distinct molecular identifier, were randomly selected from each sample. Instead of being binned into consensus sequences, reads with shared molecular identifiers were discarded. MiTCR, set to a Q25 quality threshold and the strictest error-elimination algorithm, was used for CDR3 identification, clonotype clustering and error correction. A nonparametric unseen species model with Euler transformation was used to estimate lower-bound total TCR beta diversity. The public reads were reanalyzed by TCRdb: fastp trimming at Q25, MiXCR alignment, in-frame beta chains only. Every entry covers one CDR3 protein and lists the most common genes and DNA from its rows. The V and J calls here are based on TCRdb, not the publication. Within this sample are hundreds of thousands of distinct CDR3 sequences, with about a fifth of them counted one time only. The ten most abundant clones make up under 25% of the sample.

The donors were 40 or so Caucasian individuals from Russia, aged roughly 6 to 90 years, who were systemically healthy. Each donor gave roughly 9.5 milliliters of peripheral blood, collected into EDTA-treated Vacutainer tubes. Ficoll-Paque density-gradient centrifugation was used to isolate PBMCs, with at least 6.5 million per sample. Trizol reagent was used to extract total RNA from PBMCs, with at least 5.5 micrograms per sample. For every donor, an aliquot of PBMCs went through flow cytometry to measure the percentages of naive CD45RAhigh/CD27high T cells. This chain is built from TRBV6-2 or TRBV6-3 and TRBJ1-4; the D segment cannot be called with confidence. The receptor was derived from a man between 70 and 80 years old in good health. Specimen: blood. The sequenced DNA is TGTGCCAGCAGTTATGCCGGGCAAAAACTGTTTTTT. Translated, this gives CASSYAGQKLFF.